This entry is about one TCR beta chain. Its target is not known. Whereas donors were nominally healthy upon sampling, unrecorded immune exposures were probable. This sample is drawn from a study of cytomegalovirus exposure and HLA in healthy donors. Findings of the study overall: There was a cluster of highly shared sequence variants that was likely a sequencing artifact. Donors were assumed by presence/absence analyses to have roughly uniform sequencing depth. Prior analysis indicated that the majority of TCR beta V segments exhibited productivity approximately 87% or approximately 30% of the time.

The CDR3 is 13 residues long. Germline-derived CDR1 and CDR2 are SGHDT and YYEEEE. Trimming removed 4 bases at V and 4 bases at J, with 9 bases between. This PCR relied on a set of 60 Vbeta primers and 13 Jbeta primers. The assay was immunoSEQ multiplex PCR, and TCRdb's table has in-frame clones only and misses some. The table lists some 150,000 clones, around nine tenths of them singletons. The sequencing sample was made of PBMCs. The origin of this receptor is a woman in her thirties in good health and CMV-seronegative. The chain recombines TRBV5-6 with TRBJ2-1, with TRBD2 as a possible D gene (6 bases). The CDR3 is CASSGAGYNEQFF. The DNA of the CDR3 is TGTGCCAGCAGCGGGGCGGGATACAATGAGCAGTTCTTC.